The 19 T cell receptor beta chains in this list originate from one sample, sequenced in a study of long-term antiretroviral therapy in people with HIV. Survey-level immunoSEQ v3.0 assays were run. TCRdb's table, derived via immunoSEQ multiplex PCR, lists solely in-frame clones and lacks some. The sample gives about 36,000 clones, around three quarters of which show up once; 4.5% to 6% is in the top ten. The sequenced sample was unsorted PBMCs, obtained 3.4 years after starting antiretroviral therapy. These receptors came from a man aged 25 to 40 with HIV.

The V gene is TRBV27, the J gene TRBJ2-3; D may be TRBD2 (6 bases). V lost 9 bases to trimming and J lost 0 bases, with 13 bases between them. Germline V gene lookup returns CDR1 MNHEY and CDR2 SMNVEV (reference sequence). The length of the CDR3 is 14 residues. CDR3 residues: CASQRAPSTDTQYF. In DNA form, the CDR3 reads TGTGCCAGTCAGCGGGCCCCTAGCACAGATACGCAGTATTTT.

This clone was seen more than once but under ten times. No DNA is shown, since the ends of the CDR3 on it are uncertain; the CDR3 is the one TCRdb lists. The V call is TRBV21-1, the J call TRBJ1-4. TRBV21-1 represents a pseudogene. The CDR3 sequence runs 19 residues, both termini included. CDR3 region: CASSKLVGSGTLTNEKLFF.

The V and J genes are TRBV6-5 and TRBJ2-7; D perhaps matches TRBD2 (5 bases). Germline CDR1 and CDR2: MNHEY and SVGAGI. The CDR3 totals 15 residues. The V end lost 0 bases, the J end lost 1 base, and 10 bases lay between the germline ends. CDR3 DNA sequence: TGTGCCAGCAGTTACTCGAGTTCGGGGTCCTACGAGCAGTACTTC. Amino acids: CASSYSSSGSYEQYF.

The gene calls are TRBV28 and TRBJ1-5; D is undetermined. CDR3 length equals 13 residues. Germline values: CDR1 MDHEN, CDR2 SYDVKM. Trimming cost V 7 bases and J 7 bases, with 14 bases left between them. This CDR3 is CASNLEESQPQHF. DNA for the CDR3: TGTGCCAGCAACCTCGAGGAATCCCAGCCCCAGCATTTT.

CDR3 in amino acids: CASSIGQGSDTQYF. The DNA of the CDR3 is TGTGCCAGCAGCATCGGACAGGGGTCAGATACGCAGTATTTT. J is TRBJ2-3 and V is TRBV7-2, with 9 bases lining up with TRBD1. CDR1 SGHTA and CDR2 FQGNSA come from the germline V gene. V lost 5 bases and J lost 4; bases outside the gene matches: 4. The CDR3 contains 14 residues.

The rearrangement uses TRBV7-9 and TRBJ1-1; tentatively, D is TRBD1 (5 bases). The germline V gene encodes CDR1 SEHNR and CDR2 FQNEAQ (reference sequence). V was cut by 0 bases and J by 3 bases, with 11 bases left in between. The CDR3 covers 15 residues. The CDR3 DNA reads TGTGCCAGCAGCTTAGCCCAGGGTTCTGACACTGAAGCTTTCTTT. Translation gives CASSLAQGSDTEAFF.

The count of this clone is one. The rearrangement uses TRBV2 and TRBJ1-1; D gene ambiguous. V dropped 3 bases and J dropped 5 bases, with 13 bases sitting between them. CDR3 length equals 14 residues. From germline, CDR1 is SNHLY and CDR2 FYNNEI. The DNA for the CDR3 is TGTGCCAGCAGTGACTCCCGGGGTAATACTGAAGCTTTCTTT. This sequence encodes CASSDSRGNTEAFF.

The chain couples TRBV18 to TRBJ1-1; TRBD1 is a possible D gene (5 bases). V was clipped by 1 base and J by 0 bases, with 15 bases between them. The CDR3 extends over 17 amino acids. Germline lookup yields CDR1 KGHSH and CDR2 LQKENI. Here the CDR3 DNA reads TGTGCCAGCTCACCACTCGTGGGGACGAACATGAACACTGAAGCTTTCTTT. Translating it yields CASSPLVGTNMNTEAFF.

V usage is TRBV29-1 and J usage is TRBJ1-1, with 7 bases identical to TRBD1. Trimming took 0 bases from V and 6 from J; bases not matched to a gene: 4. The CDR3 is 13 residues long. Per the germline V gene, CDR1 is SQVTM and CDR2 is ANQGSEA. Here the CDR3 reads CSVEDQGDPEAFF. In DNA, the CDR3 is TGCAGCGTTGAAGACCAGGGGGATCCTGAAGCTTTCTTT.

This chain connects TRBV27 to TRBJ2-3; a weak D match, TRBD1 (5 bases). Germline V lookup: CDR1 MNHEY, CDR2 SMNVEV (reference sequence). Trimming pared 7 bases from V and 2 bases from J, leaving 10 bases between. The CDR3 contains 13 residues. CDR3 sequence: CASTGLVTDTQYF. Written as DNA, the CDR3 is TGTGCCAGCACAGGGCTGGTCACAGATACGCAGTATTTT.

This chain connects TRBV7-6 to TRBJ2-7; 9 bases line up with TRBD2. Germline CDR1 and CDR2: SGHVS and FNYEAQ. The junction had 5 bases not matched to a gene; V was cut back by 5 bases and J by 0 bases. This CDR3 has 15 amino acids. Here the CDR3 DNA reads TGTGCCAGCAGCCCAAGACTAGCGGACTCCTACGAGCAGTACTTC. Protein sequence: CASSPRLADSYEQYF.

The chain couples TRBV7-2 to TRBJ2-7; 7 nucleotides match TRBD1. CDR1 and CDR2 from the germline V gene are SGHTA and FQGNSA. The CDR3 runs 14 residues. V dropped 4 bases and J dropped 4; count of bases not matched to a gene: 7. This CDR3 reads CASSSTGSSYEQYF. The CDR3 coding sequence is TGTGCCAGCAGCTCGACAGGGTCATCTTACGAGCAGTACTTC.

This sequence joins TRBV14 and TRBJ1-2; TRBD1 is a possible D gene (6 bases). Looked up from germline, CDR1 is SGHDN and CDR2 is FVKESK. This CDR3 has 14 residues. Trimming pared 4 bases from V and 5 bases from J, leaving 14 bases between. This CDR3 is CASSRDTGGYGYTF. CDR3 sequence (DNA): TGTGCCAGCAGCCGGGACACGGGGGGGTATGGCTACACCTTC. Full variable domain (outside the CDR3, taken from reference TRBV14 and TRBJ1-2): EAGVTQFPSHSVIEKGQTVTLRCDPISGHDNLYWYRRVMGKEIKFLLHFVKESKQDESGMPNNRFLAERTGGTYSTLKVQPAELEDSGVYFCASSRDTGGYGYTFGSGTRLTVV.

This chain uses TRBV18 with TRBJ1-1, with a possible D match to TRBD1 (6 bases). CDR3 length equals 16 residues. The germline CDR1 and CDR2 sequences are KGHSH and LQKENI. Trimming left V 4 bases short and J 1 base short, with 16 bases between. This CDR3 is CASSLTGLGGNTEAFF. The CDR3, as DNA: TGTGCCAGCTCACTAACAGGGTTAGGGGGGAACACTGAAGCTTTCTTT.

This CDR3 reads CASSIRLAVDSYEQYF. CDR3 nucleotide sequence: TGTGCCAGTAGTATACGCCTAGCGGTAGATTCCTACGAGCAGTACTTC. The chain joins TRBV19 to TRBJ2-7; 7 bases map to TRBD2. The V gene's germline CDR1 is LNHDA and CDR2 SQIVND (reference sequence). The CDR3 loop spans 16 amino acids. V trimming: 2 bases; J trimming: 1 base; junction bases outside the gene matches: 8.

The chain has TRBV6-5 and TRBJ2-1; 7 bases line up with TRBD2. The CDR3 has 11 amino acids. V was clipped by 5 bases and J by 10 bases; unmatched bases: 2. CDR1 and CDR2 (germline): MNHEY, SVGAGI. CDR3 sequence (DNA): TGTGCCAGCAGTCTAGCGGACGAGCAGTTCTTC. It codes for CASSLADEQFF.

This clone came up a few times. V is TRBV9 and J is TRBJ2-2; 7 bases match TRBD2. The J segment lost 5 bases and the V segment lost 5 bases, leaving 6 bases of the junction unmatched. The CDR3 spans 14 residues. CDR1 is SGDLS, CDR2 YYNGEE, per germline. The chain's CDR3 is CASSGRVQTGELFF. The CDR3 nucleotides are TGTGCCAGCAGTGGGAGGGTTCAAACCGGGGAGCTGTTTTTT.

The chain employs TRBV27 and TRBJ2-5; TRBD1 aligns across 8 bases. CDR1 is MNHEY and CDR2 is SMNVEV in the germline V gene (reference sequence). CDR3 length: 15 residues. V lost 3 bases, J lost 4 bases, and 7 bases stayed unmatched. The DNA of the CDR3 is TGTGCCAGCAGTTTGGCGGGGACAGGCGGAGAGACCCAGTACTTC. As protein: CASSLAGTGGETQYF.

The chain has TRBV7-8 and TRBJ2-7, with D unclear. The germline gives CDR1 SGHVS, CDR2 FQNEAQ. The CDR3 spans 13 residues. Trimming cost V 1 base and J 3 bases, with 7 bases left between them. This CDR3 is CASSLDIVYEQYF. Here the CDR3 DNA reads TGTGCCAGCAGCTTAGACATAGTCTACGAGCAGTACTTC.